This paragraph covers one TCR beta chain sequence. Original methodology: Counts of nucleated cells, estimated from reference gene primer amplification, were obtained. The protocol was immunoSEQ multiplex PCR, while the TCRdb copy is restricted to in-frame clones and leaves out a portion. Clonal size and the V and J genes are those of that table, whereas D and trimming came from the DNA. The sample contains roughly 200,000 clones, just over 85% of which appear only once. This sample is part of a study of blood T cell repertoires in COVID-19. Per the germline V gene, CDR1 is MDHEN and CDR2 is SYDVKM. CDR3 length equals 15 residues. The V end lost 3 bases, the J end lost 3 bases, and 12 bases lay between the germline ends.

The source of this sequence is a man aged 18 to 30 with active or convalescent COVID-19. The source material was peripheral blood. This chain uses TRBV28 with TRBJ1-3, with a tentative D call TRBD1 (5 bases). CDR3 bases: TGTGCCAGCAGTTTCGGACCCGGGGGTGGAAACACCATATATTTT. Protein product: CASSFGPGGGNTIYF.